Given below is one T cell receptor beta chain in context. Its antigen is as yet unknown. The record originates from a study of early T cells in non-severe SARS-CoV-2 infection. Study context: The study sequenced bulk RNA from unsorted whole blood, with chains unpaired.

CDR1 SQVTM and CDR2 ANQGSEA come from the germline V gene. The V segment lost 3 bases and the J segment 1 base; nucleotides outside the gene matches: 3. This CDR3 is built from 13 residues. The study, taken as a whole, reports: VDJdb matches were skewed toward anti-spike CD8 T cell responses.

Each single cDNA molecule received a unique molecular identifier. One entry per CDR3 protein, called by TCRdb with MiXCR from the 5' RACE reads. The data show over 85,000 distinct CDR3 sequences, approximately 17% seen once. The chain employs TRBV29-1 and TRBJ2-7; 7 positions match TRBD1. Sequenced material: whole blood. This receptor was taken from an adult who was a healthcare worker with PCR-confirmed SARS-CoV-2 infection or an uninfected control (not recorded which). CDR3 loop: CSVEGDSSYEQYF. CDR3 nucleotide sequence: TGCAGCGTTGAGGGGGACAGTTCCTACGAGCAGTACTTC.